This T cell receptor beta chain was sequenced in a study of cytomegalovirus exposure and HLA in healthy donors. Study-level information: Of the donors genotyped, several hundred in all, about 80% fell in the Caucasian-associated ancestry cluster. General study points: There were several of the most significant clusters that appeared linked to common viral pathogens in a later analysis. Earlier analysis yielded a pattern in which most TCR beta V segments were productive about 87% or about 30% of the time.

The CDR3 runs 16 residues. Germline CDR1 reads SGHTA; CDR2 reads FQGNSA. V lost 5 bases and J lost 0; bases outside the gene matches: 9. With 60 Vbeta and 13 Jbeta primers, the PCR was carried out. TCRdb keeps only in-frame clones here, not all; method: immunoSEQ multiplex PCR. The sample holds 250,000 to 300,000 clones, around four fifths seen once. To note about this clone: No antigen is known for it.

The sequence came from a woman between 35 and 50 years old in good health and CMV-seropositive. Material: PBMCs. The V and J genes are TRBV7-2 and TRBJ2-7; 8 bases line up with TRBD1. As DNA, the CDR3 is TGTGCCAGCAGCCCCCCGGGACAGGCCCCCTCCTACGAGCAGTACTTC. The encoded protein is CASSPPGQAPSYEQYF.